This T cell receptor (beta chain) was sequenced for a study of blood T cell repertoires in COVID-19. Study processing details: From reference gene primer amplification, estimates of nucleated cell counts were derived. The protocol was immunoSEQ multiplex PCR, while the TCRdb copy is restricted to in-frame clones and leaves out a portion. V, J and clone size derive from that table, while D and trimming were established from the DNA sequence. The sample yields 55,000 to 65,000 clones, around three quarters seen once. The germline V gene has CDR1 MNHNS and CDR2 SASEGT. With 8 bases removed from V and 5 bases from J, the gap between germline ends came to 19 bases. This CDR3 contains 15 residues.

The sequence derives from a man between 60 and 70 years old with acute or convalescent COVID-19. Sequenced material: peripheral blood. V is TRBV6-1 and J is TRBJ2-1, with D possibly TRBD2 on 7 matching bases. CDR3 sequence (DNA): TGTGCCAGCGGATTGGGGGGGGGCCTCCACAATGAGCAGTTCTTC. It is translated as CASGLGGGLHNEQFF.